This T cell receptor (beta chain) comes out of a study of post-analysis software for immune sequencing data. Findings of the study overall: Compared with controls, patients had more of 4 to 6 TRBV segments, including TRBV5-6, TRBV5-1 and TRBV20-1.

A few counts support this clonotype. What it binds is unknown. An end of the junction differs from the germline gene, which may be a read error. The authors incorporated unique molecular identifiers into the TCR beta cDNA libraries. TCRdb reprocessed the PCR reads via MiXCR and lists one record per CDR3 protein. This table holds about 400,000 distinct CDR3 sequences, less than 35% found once. CDR1 and CDR2 from the germline V gene are MNHEY and SVGAGI. The CDR3 is 14 amino acids. V gene TRBV6-5 combines with J gene TRBJ2-7, with a weak D call TRBD1 (6 bases). Sequenced: blood. The sequence was obtained from a girl aged 5 to 17 with multiple sclerosis. The CDR3, as DNA: TGTGCCGGCAGTTACGATAGGACAGCCTACGAGCAGTACTTC. Translation: CAGSYDRTAYEQYF.